This T cell receptor beta chain was recovered during a study of blood T cells in healthy people across ages. Notes on the study in general: Researchers report that TCR beta diversity correlated strongly with naive T cell percentage. Per million T cells, TCR beta diversity dropped about linearly as age rose.

Extraction of total RNA produced a minimum of 5.5 micrograms from each sample. This clonotype has a handful of counts. The antigen remains unidentified. Trimming shortened V by 7 bases and J by 2 bases, and 15 bases separated the two germline ends. The germline V gene encodes CDR1 DFQATT and CDR2 SNEGSKA (reference sequence). The CDR3 has 13 amino acids. Next came a second PCR, run for about 7 to 12 cycles, which used a sample-barcoded 5' primer along with a J-beta primer mix. Each of the samples gave a minimum of 2.5 million paired-end reads that contained CDR3. MiXCR, applied by TCRdb to the 5' RACE reads, yields one record per CDR3 protein. The repertoire holds about 1.6 million distinct CDR3 sequences, with about 32% as singletons.

The sequence came from a woman in her twenties or thirties in good health. What was sequenced was blood. The V call is TRBV20-1, the J call TRBJ2-7, with a possible D match to TRBD2 (6 bases). The CDR3 DNA follows: TGCAGTGAATCCAGCGGGCCTACCTACGAGCAGTACTTC. Its protein is CSESSGPTYEQYF.